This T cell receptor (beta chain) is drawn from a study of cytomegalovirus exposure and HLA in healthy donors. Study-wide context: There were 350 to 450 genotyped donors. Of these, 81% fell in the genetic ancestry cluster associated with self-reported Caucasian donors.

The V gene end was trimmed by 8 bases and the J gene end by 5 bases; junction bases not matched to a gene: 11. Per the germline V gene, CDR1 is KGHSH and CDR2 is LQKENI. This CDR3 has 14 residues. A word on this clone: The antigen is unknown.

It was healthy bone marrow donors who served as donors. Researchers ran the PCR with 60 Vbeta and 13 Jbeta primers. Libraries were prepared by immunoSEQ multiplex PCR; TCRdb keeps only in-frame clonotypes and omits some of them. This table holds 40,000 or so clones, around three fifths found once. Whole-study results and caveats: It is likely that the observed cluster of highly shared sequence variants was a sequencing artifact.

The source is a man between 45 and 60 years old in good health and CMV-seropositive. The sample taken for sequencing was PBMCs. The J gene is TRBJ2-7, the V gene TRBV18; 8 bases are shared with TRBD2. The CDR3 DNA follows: TGTGCCAGCCAATCACCGGGGGGGTCCCACGAGCAGTACTTC. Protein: CASQSPGGSHEQYF.